A selection of T cell receptor beta chains follows, all from one sample in a study of blood T cells in healthy people across ages. One entry per CDR3 protein, called by TCRdb with MiXCR from the 5' RACE reads. Among some 760,000 distinct CDR3 sequences listed, roughly 25% were seen once. This sample also belongs to another study, concerning T cells of mothers and their children.

Sequencing used blood. All receptors come from a boy younger than 18 in good health. Both conserved end residues are part of each CDR3. Each record gives: clone size, V gene, CDR3 length, D gene, J gene, CDR3 protein, CDR3 DNA. A D gene is named only where the DNA matches it firmly. Clone size is given for some rows only: seen once, a few or many times, or a class if the clone is expanded.

abundance: .; v_gene: TRBV4-2; len: 16; d_gene: .; j_gene: TRBJ1-1; CDR3aa: CASSHGDKPLNTEAFF; CDR3nt: TGTGCCAGCAGCCACGGGGACAAGCCCTTAAACACTGAAGCTTTCTTT
abundance: few; v_gene: TRBV14; len: 15; d_gene: TRBD2; j_gene: TRBJ2-1; CDR3aa: CASSQGTSGDNEQFF; CDR3nt: TGTGCCAGCAGCCAAGGGACTAGCGGGGACAATGAGCAGTTCTTC
abundance: few; v_gene: TRBV9; len: 15; d_gene: TRBD2; j_gene: TRBJ2-3; CDR3aa: CASSVVGLATDTQYF; CDR3nt: TGTGCCAGCAGCGTAGTAGGACTAGCCACAGATACGCAGTATTTT
abundance: .; v_gene: TRBV5-1; len: 13; d_gene: .; j_gene: TRBJ1-2; CDR3aa: CASSRRSNYGYTF; CDR3nt: TGCGCCAGCAGCCGGCGATCTAACTATGGCTACACCTTC
abundance: .; v_gene: TRBV5-6; len: 18; d_gene: .; j_gene: TRBJ2-6; CDR3aa: CASRDAGTPRSGANVLTF; CDR3nt: TGTGCCAGCAGAGATGCCGGGACGCCCAGATCTGGGGCCAACGTCCTGACTTTC
abundance: few; v_gene: TRBV7-3; len: 15; d_gene: .; j_gene: TRBJ2-7; CDR3aa: CASSLEGGNTYEQYF; CDR3nt: TGTGCCAGCAGCTTAGAGGGCGGGAACACCTACGAGCAGTACTTC
abundance: few; v_gene: TRBV12-3/TRBV12-4; len: 11; d_gene: .; j_gene: TRBJ2-7; CDR3aa: CASSLSVFLYF; CDR3nt: TGTGCCAGCAGTTTAAGTGTTTTTTTGTACTTC
abundance: .; v_gene: TRBV20-1; len: 14; d_gene: TRBD1; j_gene: TRBJ2-7; CDR3aa: CSAYRDRHSYEQYF; CDR3nt: TGCAGTGCGTACCGGGACAGACATTCCTACGAGCAGTACTTC
abundance: .; v_gene: TRBV4-3; len: 16; d_gene: .; j_gene: TRBJ2-7; CDR3aa: CASSQETESLGYEQYF; CDR3nt: TGCGCCAGCAGCCAAGAAACGGAGTCGCTGGGCTACGAGCAATACTTC
abundance: few; v_gene: TRBV12-3/TRBV12-4; len: 15; d_gene: .; j_gene: TRBJ2-7; CDR3aa: CASSPRGGASYEQYF; CDR3nt: TGTGCCAGCAGTCCGAGGGGGGGCGCCTCCTACGAGCAGTACTTC
abundance: .; v_gene: TRBV4-3; len: 13; d_gene: .; j_gene: TRBJ1-4; CDR3aa: CASSQEADEKLFF; CDR3nt: TGCGCCAGCAGCCAAGAGGCGGATGAAAAACTGTTTTTT
abundance: .; v_gene: TRBV7-2; len: 16; d_gene: .; j_gene: TRBJ2-5; CDR3aa: CASSLAGRDFRETQYF; CDR3nt: TGTGCCAGCAGCTTAGCTGGCAGGGATTTTAGGGAGACCCAGTACTTC
abundance: few; v_gene: TRBV29-1; len: 13; d_gene: .; j_gene: TRBJ1-2; CDR3aa: CSVGEGLDYGYTF; CDR3nt: TGCAGCGTTGGAGAAGGGCTAGACTATGGCTACACCTTC
abundance: .; v_gene: TRBV5-1; len: 13; d_gene: .; j_gene: TRBJ2-7; CDR3aa: CASSPDLDNEQYF; CDR3nt: TGCGCCAGCAGCCCGGACTTAGACAACGAGCAGTACTTC
abundance: few; v_gene: TRBV7-6; len: 18; d_gene: TRBD2; j_gene: TRBJ2-6; CDR3aa: CASSSSGRAPSGANVLTF; CDR3nt: TGTGCCAGCAGCAGTAGCGGGAGAGCCCCCTCTGGGGCCAACGTCCTGACTTTC
abundance: .; v_gene: TRBV27; len: 12; d_gene: .; j_gene: TRBJ2-5; CDR3aa: CASRLLGWSQYF; CDR3nt: TGTGCCAGCAGGCTCCTAGGATGGTCCCAGTACTTC
abundance: few; v_gene: TRBV29-1; len: 16; d_gene: .; j_gene: TRBJ2-6; CDR3aa: CSVAGGGSSGANVLTF; CDR3nt: TGCAGCGTTGCGGGGGGCGGTTCGTCCGGGGCCAACGTCCTGACTTTC
abundance: .; v_gene: TRBV7-8; len: 19; d_gene: .; j_gene: TRBJ2-4; CDR3aa: CASSLGRRGAIPAKNIQYF; CDR3nt: TGTGCCAGCAGCTTAGGTCGTAGGGGGGCGATCCCCGCCAAAAACATTCAGTACTTC
abundance: .; v_gene: TRBV20-1; len: 11; d_gene: TRBD1; j_gene: TRBJ2-7; CDR3aa: CSAQGVNEQYF; CDR3nt: TGCAGTGCTCAGGGGGTCAACGAGCAGTACTTC
abundance: once; v_gene: TRBV4-1; len: 17; d_gene: TRBD2; j_gene: TRBJ2-1; CDR3aa: CASSQDYLAGSDNEQFF; CDR3nt: TGCGCCAGCAGCCAAGATTACCTAGCGGGGTCAGACAATGAGCAGTTCTTC
abundance: few; v_gene: TRBV20-1; len: 13; d_gene: .; j_gene: TRBJ1-1; CDR3aa: CSARNRVNTEAFF; CDR3nt: TGCAGTGCTAGAAACAGGGTGAACACTGAAGCTTTCTTT
abundance: .; v_gene: TRBV25-1; len: 12; d_gene: .; j_gene: TRBJ2-2; CDR3aa: CASSSQTGELFF; CDR3nt: TGTGCCAGCAGTTCCCAGACCGGGGAGCTGTTTTTT
abundance: few; v_gene: TRBV7-2; len: 16; d_gene: .; j_gene: TRBJ2-1; CDR3aa: CASRSRAASSYNEQFF; CDR3nt: TGTGCCAGCAGATCCCGCGCGGCGAGCTCCTACAATGAGCAGTTCTTC
abundance: .; v_gene: TRBV9; len: 19; d_gene: .; j_gene: TRBJ2-6; CDR3aa: CASSLYNRGTVSGANVLTF; CDR3nt: TGTGCCAGCAGCCTCTACAACCGGGGCACCGTTAGCGGGGCCAACGTCCTGACTTTC
abundance: .; v_gene: TRBV7-2; len: 15; d_gene: TRBD2; j_gene: TRBJ2-7; CDR3aa: CASSRQTSGSNEQYF; CDR3nt: TGTGCCAGCAGCCGACAAACTAGCGGGAGCAACGAGCAGTACTTC
abundance: few; v_gene: TRBV15; len: 15; d_gene: .; j_gene: TRBJ2-3; CDR3aa: CATSRSPWPTDTQYF; CDR3nt: TGTGCCACCAGTCGCTCCCCCTGGCCCACAGATACGCAGTATTTT
abundance: .; v_gene: TRBV29-1; len: 13; d_gene: .; j_gene: TRBJ2-5; CDR3aa: CSVVLGGQETQYF; CDR3nt: TGCAGCGTTGTGCTCGGGGGCCAAGAGACCCAGTACTTC
abundance: few; v_gene: TRBV4-1; len: 16; d_gene: .; j_gene: TRBJ2-5; CDR3aa: CASSQDSRRPQETQYF; CDR3nt: TGCGCCAGCAGCCAAGATAGTAGGCGCCCGCAGGAGACCCAGTACTTC
abundance: .; v_gene: TRBV5-1; len: 11; d_gene: .; j_gene: TRBJ2-5; CDR3aa: CASSLEESQYF; CDR3nt: TGCGCCAGCAGCTTGGAGGAATCCCAGTACTTC
abundance: many; v_gene: TRBV29-1; len: 13; d_gene: .; j_gene: TRBJ2-7; CDR3aa: CSVEDGLAYEQYF; CDR3nt: TGCAGCGTTGAAGACGGACTCGCCTACGAGCAGTACTTC
abundance: .; v_gene: TRBV7-9; len: 17; d_gene: .; j_gene: TRBJ2-5; CDR3aa: CASSLWRGRMNQETQYF; CDR3nt: TGTGCCAGCAGCTTATGGAGGGGGCGGATGAACCAAGAGACCCAGTACTTC
abundance: few; v_gene: TRBV11-3; len: 13; d_gene: .; j_gene: TRBJ2-7; CDR3aa: CASSTWTEYEQYF; CDR3nt: TGTGCCAGCAGCACCTGGACAGAATACGAGCAGTACTTC
abundance: few; v_gene: TRBV2; len: 14; d_gene: .; j_gene: TRBJ2-1; CDR3aa: CASSESVSYNEQFF; CDR3nt: TGTGCCAGCAGTGAGTCAGTCTCCTACAATGAGCAGTTCTTC
abundance: few; v_gene: TRBV29-1; len: 15; d_gene: TRBD2; j_gene: TRBJ2-3; CDR3aa: CSVRTSGASTDTQYF; CDR3nt: TGCAGCGTTCGGACTAGCGGAGCTAGCACAGATACGCAGTATTTT
abundance: .; v_gene: TRBV7-2; len: 15; d_gene: .; j_gene: TRBJ2-5; CDR3aa: CASSPHGTVQETQYF; CDR3nt: TGTGCCAGCAGCCCACACGGGACTGTCCAAGAGACCCAGTACTTC
abundance: .; v_gene: TRBV12-3/TRBV12-4; len: 16; d_gene: .; j_gene: TRBJ2-5; CDR3aa: CASSFFWGTTQETQYF; CDR3nt: TGTGCCAGCAGTTTTTTTTGGGGGACAACTCAAGAGACCCAGTACTTC
abundance: once; v_gene: TRBV7-9; len: 17; d_gene: .; j_gene: TRBJ2-1; CDR3aa: CASSHNWGVRFYNGQFF; CDR3nt: TGTGCCAGCAGCCACAACTGGGGGGTTCGTTTTTACAATGGGCAGTTCTTC
abundance: few; v_gene: TRBV12-3/TRBV12-4; len: 14; d_gene: .; j_gene: TRBJ1-2; CDR3aa: CASSGVGGGYGYTF; CDR3nt: TGTGCCAGCAGTGGTGTGGGGGGTGGCTATGGCTACACCTTC
abundance: .; v_gene: TRBV7-2; len: 14; d_gene: TRBD2; j_gene: TRBJ2-1; CDR3aa: CASRTSGSYNEQFF; CDR3nt: TGTGCCAGCAGAACTAGCGGGAGTTACAATGAGCAGTTCTTC